The present entry profiles one TCR beta chain with its context. The antigen is not known. Researchers ran the PCR with 60 Vbeta and 13 Jbeta primers. Profiled with immunoSEQ multiplex PCR; TCRdb holds only in-frame clones, not every one. The table records roughly 140,000 clones, roughly four fifths of them present only once. The study sampled nominally healthy donors, though unrecorded immune exposures were likely. The data belong to a study of cytomegalovirus exposure and HLA in healthy donors. Broader study findings: Association of a missense DCLRE1C variant with TCR beta V- and J-gene trimming was reported in a later analysis. In a later analysis, across HLA loci, associated TCR counts were highest for DRB1, lowest for HLA-C. Most of the TCR beta V segments (in an earlier analysis) were productive either about 90% or about 30% of the time.

The TCR was taken from a man aged 18 to 35 in good health and CMV-seronegative. Sequenced material: PBMCs.

The CDR3 loop is CASSSGLAGGNEQYF. CDR3 nucleotide sequence: TGTGCCAGCAGCTCGGGACTAGCGGGAGGAAACGAGCAGTACTTC. The genes are TRBV7-2 and TRBJ2-7; 15 bases map to TRBD2. Germline values: CDR1 SGHTA, CDR2 FQGNSA. The CDR3 covers 15 residues. V lost 4 bases, J lost 5 bases, and 3 bases stayed unmatched.